This T cell receptor beta chain was captured by sequencing in a study of blood T cell repertoires in COVID-19. In the study overall: Samples taken during acute and convalescent COVID-19 were collected in the United States, Italy and Spain.

Participants' own reports of clinical history determined their cohort assignment. The repertoire was sequenced with immunoSEQ multiplex PCR; TCRdb's copy has only in-frame clones and lacks some. Seen here are about 220,000 clones, 80% to 90% observed once, and the top ten hold about 4.8%. Material: PBMCs or T cells enriched from blood (not recorded which). The source of this sequence is a woman between 50 and 59 years old who had been exposed to COVID-19.

The CDR3 DNA reads TGTGCCAGCAGCTCGACAGGGTCCAACTATGGCTACACCTTC. As protein: CASSSTGSNYGYTF. The rearrangement joins TRBV5-5 to TRBJ1-2; TRBD1 matches at 7 bases. The CDR3 spans 14 residues. Germline assignment: CDR1 SGHKS and CDR2 YYEKEE (reference sequence). The trim removed 3 bases at V and 2 bases at J, leaving 4 bases unmatched.